The 11 T cell receptor beta chains presented below share a single source sample, sequenced in a study of CD8 T cells in Susac syndrome. Roughly 0.45 to 1 ug RNA was reverse transcribed with random hexamers. TCRdb re-called the immunoSEQ multiplex PCR reads with MiXCR, one entry per CDR3 protein. The sample lists around 190,000 distinct CDR3 sequences; 90% to 95% were seen once. Specimen: CD4+ T cells from PBMCs. These receptors all come from a human donor in good health.

The CDR3 is CASSSSYSGEAFF. The CDR3 coding sequence is TGCGCCAGCAGCTCCTCCTACAGCGGTGAAGCTTTCTTT. This chain links TRBV5-1 with TRBJ1-1; no reliable D call. Germline lookup yields CDR1 SGHRS and CDR2 YFSETQ. The CDR3 extends over 13 amino acids. Between the trimmed V and J ends, which lost 3 bases and 7 bases, there was a span of 13 bases.

This sequence joins TRBV9 and TRBJ2-4; TRBD1 matches 11 bases. In germline, CDR1 is SGDLS, CDR2 YYNGEE. This CDR3 has 15 residues. V was pared by 0 bases and J by 7 bases, with 3 bases of the junction left unmatched. CDR3 coding DNA: TGTGCCAGCAGCGTAGGGACAGGGGGCGGGAACATTCAGTACTTC. Its translation: CASSVGTGGGNIQYF.

V gene TRBV7-9 combines with J gene TRBJ1-4; 7 bases map to TRBD1. Unmatched junction bases numbered 11, after V lost 2 bases and J lost 5 bases. CDR3 length: 17 residues. Germline CDR1 is SEHNR and CDR2 is FQNEAQ (reference sequence). CDR3 sequence reads: CASSLNIPGQRNEKLFF. The CDR3 DNA is TGTGCCAGCAGCTTAAATATCCCGGGACAGAGGAATGAAAAACTGTTTTTT. Filled out from reference TRBV7-9 and TRBJ1-4, the complete variable domain reads DTGVSQNPRHKITKRGQNVTFRCDPISEHNRLYWYRQTLGQGPEFLTYFQNEAQLEKSRLLSDRFSAERPKGSFSTLEIQRTEQGDSAMYLCASSLNIPGQRNEKLFFGSGTQLSVL.

The J gene is TRBJ1-1, the V gene TRBV29-1; D uncertain. From germline, CDR1 is SQVTM and CDR2 ANQGSEA. CDR3 length: 14 amino acids. V gave up 4 bases and J gave up 0 bases, with 12 bases separating them. The CDR3 DNA is TGCAGCGTTGTCGCAGCCAAACTGAACACTGAAGCTTTCTTT. Amino acid sequence: CSVVAAKLNTEAFF.

This clonotype was counted once. The chain combines TRBV5-1 with TRBJ2-3, with 8 bases aligning to TRBD2. Germline CDR1 and CDR2: SGHRS and YFSETQ. J gave up 3 bases and V 1 base, and 4 bases lay outside the gene matches. The length of the CDR3 is 15 residues. In DNA form, the CDR3 reads TGCGCCAGCAGCTTGTTCGGGGGGGTAACAGATACGCAGTATTTT. Encoded protein: CASSLFGGVTDTQYF.

The chain carries TRBV7-9 and TRBJ2-5; D may correspond to TRBD1 or TRBD2 (6 bases each). The CDR3 runs to 14 residues. Germline V CDR1 and CDR2: SEHNR, FQNEAQ (reference sequence). V was clipped by 5 bases and J by 6 bases, with 16 bases between them. The CDR3 DNA is TGTGCCAGCAGCCAAGAAGGGGGGAGGCAGACCCAGTACTTC. It translates to CASSQEGGRQTQYF. The full variable domain, in which reference TRBV7-9 and TRBJ2-5 provide the parts outside the CDR3, is DTGVSQNPRHKITKRGQNVTFRCDPISEHNRLYWYRQTLGQGPEFLTYFQNEAQLEKSRLLSDRFSAERPKGSFSTLEIQRTEQGDSAMYLCASSQEGGRQTQYFGPGTRLLVL.

The chain has TRBV29-1 and TRBJ1-4, with unresolved D. V lost 3 bases, J lost 8 bases, and 16 bases lay in between. CDR3 length: 14 residues. Germline values: CDR1 SQVTM, CDR2 ANQGSEA. The DNA for the CDR3 is TGCAGCGTTGACGTCGCGGGCCTGGGAGAAAAACTGTTTTTT. Its translation is CSVDVAGLGEKLFF.

The chain links TRBV7-3 to TRBJ2-1, with D possibly being TRBD2 (6 bases). V dropped 3 bases and J dropped 7 bases, with 10 bases sitting between them. Germline CDR1 SGHTA, CDR2 FQGTGA. CDR3 length: 13 residues. The CDR3 DNA sequence: TGTGCCAGCAGCTTCGGGGGTTTGAATGAGCAGTTCTTC. It encodes CASSFGGLNEQFF. Complete variable domain (other parts from reference TRBV7-3 and TRBJ2-1): GAGVSQTPSNKVTEKGKYVELRCDPISGHTALYWYRQSLGQGPEFLIYFQGTGAADDSGLPNDRFFAVRPEGSVSTLKIQRTERGDSAVYLCASSFGGLNEQFFGPGTRLTVL.

The chain recombines TRBV9 with TRBJ1-1; no clear D. CDR1 SGDLS and CDR2 YYNGEE come from the germline V gene. Deletions cut 3 bases from V and 3 bases from J, with 12 bases between. The CDR3 sequence is 14 residues long. The CDR3 loop is CASSENLGYTEAFF. Here the CDR3 DNA reads TGTGCCAGCAGCGAAAATCTGGGGTACACTGAAGCTTTCTTT.

The chain couples TRBV29-1 to TRBJ2-2; tentative D call: TRBD2 (5 bases). V dropped 7 bases and J dropped 7 bases, with 19 bases sitting between them. The CDR3 spans 14 residues. CDR1 is SQVTM, CDR2 ANQGSEA, per germline. CDR3 sequence (DNA): TGCAGCGGCCGTCGAGGGTTTTTGGACGGGGAGCTGTTTTTT. This gives the protein CSGRRGFLDGELFF.

This clonotype was seen more than once but under ten times. The chain is built from TRBV2 and TRBJ2-1; 9 nucleotides line up with TRBD1. This CDR3 is 15 amino acids long. V was clipped by 5 bases and J by 1 base; unmatched bases: 3. Germline V CDR1 and CDR2: SNHLY, FYNNEI. CDR3 DNA: TGTGCCAGCAGTAGGGACAGGGAGTCCTACAATGAGCAGTTCTTC. Translating it yields CASSRDRESYNEQFF. Complete variable domain (other parts from reference TRBV2 and TRBJ2-1): EPEVTQTPSHQVTQMGQEVILRCVPISNHLYFYWYRQILGQKVEFLVSFYNNEISEKSEIFDDQFSVERPDGSNFTLKIRSTKLEDSAMYFCASSRDRESYNEQFFGPGTRLTVL.